These 16 T cell receptor beta chains were sequenced from one sample in a study of T cells in Graves' hyperthyroidism and ophthalmopathy. Amplification of TCR beta CDR3 regions used RNA as the template. The TCR CDR3 first-round RT-PCR relied on the HTBI primer set. One entry per CDR3 protein, called by TCRdb with MiXCR from the multiplex PCR reads. Of about 380,000 distinct CDR3 sequences in the sample, around an eighth were seen once. The sequenced sample consisted of blood. The source of these receptors is a man aged 25-45 years with Graves' hyperthyroidism that later progressed to Graves' ophthalmopathy.

A few counts support this clonotype. CDR3 loop: CSARLGASDSPLHF. The CDR3 DNA is TGCAGTGCTAGGTTAGGGGCCTCTGATTCACCCCTCCACTTT. The V and J genes are TRBV20-1 and TRBJ1-6; possibly TRBD1 for D (5 bases). CDR3 length: 14 amino acids. With 3 bases removed from V and 8 bases from J, the gap between germline ends came to 14 bases. Germline V gene sequence: CDR1 DFQATT, CDR2 SNEGSKA (reference sequence).

This clonotype has a count of ten or more. In nucleotides, the CDR3 is TGCGCCAGCAGCTCTTTACAGGGGCTTGGCACTGAAGCTTTCTTT. This encodes CASSSLQGLGTEAFF. The genes are TRBV5-1 and TRBJ1-1, with 7 bases fitting TRBD1. The CDR3 is 15 amino acids. Per the germline V gene, CDR1 is SGHRS and CDR2 is YFSETQ. With 3 bases clipped from V and 4 bases from J, the junction kept 9 bases outside the gene matches.

At least ten counts were recorded for this clonotype. The rearrangement links TRBV11-2 to TRBJ2-7, with D tentatively TRBD1 (5 bases). V lost 4 bases and J lost 7, with 14 bases in between. Germline CDR1 reads SGHAT; CDR2 reads FQNNGV. CDR3 length: 13 residues. The CDR3 nucleotides read TGTGCCAGCAGCTCGACCCAGGGCCTGGAGCAGTACTTC. Translating it yields CASSSTQGLEQYF.

This clonotype was detected many times. The rearrangement uses TRBV27 and TRBJ2-2; possible D gene TRBD1, 6 bases. CDR3 length: 15 amino acids. The germline V gene has CDR1 MNHEY and CDR2 SMNVEV (reference sequence). V was trimmed by 3 bases and J by 6 bases, leaving 14 bases between them. This CDR3 is CASSFTGSWAGELFF. CDR3 coding DNA: TGTGCCAGCAGTTTCACAGGGTCTTGGGCCGGGGAGCTGTTTTTT.

This clonotype appeared a few times. The V gene is TRBV24-1, the J gene TRBJ1-1; no firm D call. Germline values: CDR1 KGHDR, CDR2 SFDVKD. This CDR3 is 13 amino acids long. The germline V and J ends were trimmed by 5 bases and 9 bases, with 15 bases remaining between them. The CDR3, as DNA: TGTGCCACCAGTGTTACCCCAGGAGGGCAAGCTTTCTTT. Amino acids: CATSVTPGGQAFF.

In this sample, this clonotype turned up many times. The V gene is TRBV28, the J gene TRBJ2-7, with 10 nucleotides matching TRBD1. From germline, CDR1 is MDHEN and CDR2 SYDVKM. The V segment lost 10 bases and the J segment 1 base; nucleotides outside the gene matches: 10. CDR3 length: 15 amino acids. The CDR3 DNA sequence: TGTGCCACCACCCCCCCGGACAGGGGGTCCTACGAGCAGTACTTC. It is translated as CATTPPDRGSYEQYF.

This clonotype has ten or more counts. The genes are TRBV20-1 and TRBJ2-7; the D gene is possibly TRBD2 (5 bases). V dropped 5 bases and J dropped 2 bases, with 10 bases sitting between them. CDR3 length: 12 amino acids. Germline lookup yields CDR1 DFQATT and CDR2 SNEGSKA (reference sequence). CDR3 protein: CSAPRDPYEQYF. In nucleotides, the CDR3 is TGCAGTGCTCCCCGGGATCCCTACGAGCAGTACTTC.

This clonotype was seen a handful of times. CDR3 coding DNA: TGTGCCAGCAGCCAAGATAGGCTAGACAATGAGCAGTTCTTC. It specifies CASSQDRLDNEQFF. This chain links TRBV4-2 with TRBJ2-1, with no clear D. This CDR3 is 14 amino acids long. V was cut by 0 bases and J by 5 bases, with 8 bases left in between. CDR1 and CDR2 from the germline V gene are LGHNA and YNFKEQ.

To note about this clonotype: With a much larger clone just one base away, this may be a read error. The final CDR3 position lacks the conserved phenylalanine or tryptophan, pointing to a likely read error. V usage is TRBV28 and J usage is TRBJ2-7, with a possible D match to TRBD2 (5 bases). V was shortened by 7 bases and J by 3 bases, with 13 bases between the two germline ends. The germline gives CDR1 MDHEN, CDR2 SYDVKM. CDR3 length: 13 residues. CDR3 loop: CASTLAVGYEQYY. DNA of the CDR3: TGTGCCAGCACCCTAGCCGTGGGCTACGAGCAGTACTAC.

Many counts were recorded for this clonotype. The rearrangement joins TRBV13 to TRBJ1-1, with a tentative D call TRBD1 (5 bases). Trimming left V 5 bases short and J 5 bases short, with 15 bases between. The CDR3 totals 14 residues. Germline CDR1 and CDR2: PRHDT and FYEKMQ (reference sequence). This CDR3 is CASSAGTGRTEAFF. The CDR3, as DNA: TGTGCCAGCAGCGCCGGGACTGGGCGAACTGAAGCTTTCTTT.

The CDR3: CASRTRGIHTDTQYF. CDR3 nucleotide sequence: TGCGCCAGCAGGACGAGGGGGATCCACACAGATACGCAGTATTTT. V gene TRBV5-1 combines with J gene TRBJ2-3, with D possibly being TRBD1 (6 bases). The CDR3 sequence is 15 residues long. The ends were cut back, 5 bases at V and 2 bases at J, with 15 bases in the middle. From germline, CDR1 is SGHRS and CDR2 YFSETQ.

V usage is TRBV6-2 or TRBV6-3 and J usage is TRBJ2-1; no clear D. Germline V gene sequence: CDR1 MNHEY, CDR2 SVGEGT. Trimming took off 5 bases at V and 4 bases at J, with 12 bases between the two ends. This CDR3 is built from 14 residues. CDR3 DNA sequence: TGTGCCAGCAGTCCCCCGACAAGATACAATGAGCAGTTCTTC. Residues: CASSPPTRYNEQFF.

The genes are TRBV19 and TRBJ1-5, with a tentative D call TRBD1 (6 bases). The V and J ends lost 4 bases and 6 bases respectively, with 13 bases between them. The CDR3 consists of 14 residues. Germline V lookup: CDR1 LNHDA, CDR2 SQIVND (reference sequence). The CDR3 DNA reads as TGTGCCAGTAGTACGGACAGCCTCAGTCAGCCCCAGCATTTT. Translating it yields CASSTDSLSQPQHF.

This clonotype was counted ten times or more. V is TRBV5-1 and J is TRBJ1-5; a weak D match, TRBD1 (5 bases). Germline-derived CDR1 and CDR2 are SGHRS and YFSETQ. V was cut by 4 bases and J by 6 bases, with 17 bases left in between. The CDR3 has 15 residues. CDR3 sequence reads: CASSPGEGPGQPQHF. CDR3 DNA: TGCGCCAGCAGCCCGGGGGAAGGGCCAGGTCAGCCCCAGCATTTT.

The V call is TRBV9, the J call TRBJ2-7, with TRBD1 matching over 10 bases. The CDR3 is 14 amino acids. Germline V gives CDR1 SGDLS, CDR2 YYNGEE. J was trimmed by 5 bases and V by 2 bases; bases with no gene match: 4. As DNA, the CDR3 is TGTGCCAGCAGCGTCCGGGACAGGGGCGACGAGCAGTACTTC. Translating gives CASSVRDRGDEQYF.

The table lists this clonotype with many counts. This chain connects TRBV12-3 or TRBV12-4 to TRBJ2-7; 9 positions match TRBD2. The V and J ends lost 0 bases and 4 bases, in that order; junction bases with no gene match: 7. The CDR3 covers 16 residues. For the CDR3, the DNA is TGTGCCAGCAGTTTAGCGCTGTCTAGCGGGGTTTACGAGCAGTACTTC. This gives the protein CASSLALSSGVYEQYF.